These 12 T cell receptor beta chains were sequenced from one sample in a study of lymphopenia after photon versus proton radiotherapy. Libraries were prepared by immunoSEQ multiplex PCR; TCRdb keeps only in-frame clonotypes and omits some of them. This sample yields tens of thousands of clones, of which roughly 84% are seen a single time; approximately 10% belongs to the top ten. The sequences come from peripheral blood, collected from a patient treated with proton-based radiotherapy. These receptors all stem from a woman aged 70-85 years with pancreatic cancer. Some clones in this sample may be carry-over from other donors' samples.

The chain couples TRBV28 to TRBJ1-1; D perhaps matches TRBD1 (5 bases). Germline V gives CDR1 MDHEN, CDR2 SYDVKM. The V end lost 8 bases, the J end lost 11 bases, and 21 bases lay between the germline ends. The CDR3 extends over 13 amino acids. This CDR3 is CASLGHVEWSAFF. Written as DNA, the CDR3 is TGTGCCAGCCTAGGACACGTGGAATGGTCGGCTTTCTTT.

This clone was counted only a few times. Written as DNA, the CDR3 is TGTGCCAGCAGCTTCTTGGGTAATAGCGGGTGGGCGGATACGCAGTATTTT. This sequence encodes CASSFLGNSGWADTQYF. This chain links TRBV9 with TRBJ2-3, with 7 positions matching TRBD2. Germline-derived CDR1 and CDR2 are SGDLS and YYNGEE. CDR3 length: 17 amino acids. The V segment lost 4 bases and the J segment 6 bases; nucleotides outside the gene matches: 17.

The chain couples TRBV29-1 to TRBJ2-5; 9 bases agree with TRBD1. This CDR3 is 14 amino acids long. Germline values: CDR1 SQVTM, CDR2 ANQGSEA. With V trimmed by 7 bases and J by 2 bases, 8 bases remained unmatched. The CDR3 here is CSGETGTGQETQYF. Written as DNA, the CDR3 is TGCAGCGGAGAGACCGGGACAGGGCAAGAGACCCAGTACTTC.

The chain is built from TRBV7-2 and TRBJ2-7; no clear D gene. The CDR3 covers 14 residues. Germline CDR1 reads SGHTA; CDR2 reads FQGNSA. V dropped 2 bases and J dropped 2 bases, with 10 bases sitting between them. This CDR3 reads CASSLTPGPYEQYF. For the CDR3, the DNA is TGTGCCAGCAGCTTAACTCCAGGCCCCTACGAGCAGTACTTC.

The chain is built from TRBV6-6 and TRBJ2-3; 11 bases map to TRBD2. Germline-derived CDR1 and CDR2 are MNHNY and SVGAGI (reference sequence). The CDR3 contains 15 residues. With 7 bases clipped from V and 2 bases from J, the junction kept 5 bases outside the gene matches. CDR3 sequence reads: CASIQTSGNTDTQYF. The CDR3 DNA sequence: TGTGCCAGCATCCAGACTAGCGGGAACACAGATACGCAGTATTTT.

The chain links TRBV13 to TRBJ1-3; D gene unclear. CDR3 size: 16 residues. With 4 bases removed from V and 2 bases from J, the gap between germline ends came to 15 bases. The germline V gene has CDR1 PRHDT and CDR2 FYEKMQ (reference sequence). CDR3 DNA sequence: TGTGCCAGCAGCTCCCGGGAGGGCGCGGCTGGAAACACCATATATTTT. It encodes CASSSREGAAGNTIYF. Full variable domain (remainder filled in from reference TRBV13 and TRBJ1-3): AAGVIQSPRHLIKEKRETATLKCYPIPRHDTVYWYQQGPGQDPQFLISFYEKMQSDKGSIPDRFSAQQFSDYHSELNMSSLELGDSALYFCASSSREGAAGNTIYFGEGSWLTVV.

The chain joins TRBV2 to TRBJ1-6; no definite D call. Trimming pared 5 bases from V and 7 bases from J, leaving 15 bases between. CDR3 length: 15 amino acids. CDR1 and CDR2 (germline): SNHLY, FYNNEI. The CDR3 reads CASSPTEGVNSPLHF. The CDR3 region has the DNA TGTGCCAGCAGTCCCACAGAGGGCGTCAATTCACCCCTCCACTTT.

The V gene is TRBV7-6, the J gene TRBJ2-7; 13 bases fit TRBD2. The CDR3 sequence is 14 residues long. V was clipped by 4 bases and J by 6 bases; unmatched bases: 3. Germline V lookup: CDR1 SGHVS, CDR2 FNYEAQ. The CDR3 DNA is TGTGCCAGCAGCTCCGGACTAGCGGGAGCCGAGCAGTACTTC. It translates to CASSSGLAGAEQYF.

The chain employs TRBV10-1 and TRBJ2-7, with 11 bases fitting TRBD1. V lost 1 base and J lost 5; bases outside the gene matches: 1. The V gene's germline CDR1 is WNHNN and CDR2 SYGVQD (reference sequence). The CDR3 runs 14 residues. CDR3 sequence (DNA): TGCGCCAGCAGTGAGTGGACAGGGGGCCACGAGCAGTACTTC. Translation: CASSEWTGGHEQYF.

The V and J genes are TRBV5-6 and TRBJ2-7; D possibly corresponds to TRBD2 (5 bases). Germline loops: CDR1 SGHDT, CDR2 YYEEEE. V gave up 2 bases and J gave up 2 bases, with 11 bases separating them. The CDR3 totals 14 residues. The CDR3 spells CASSFGWETYEQYF. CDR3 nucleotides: TGTGCCAGCAGCTTCGGTTGGGAGACCTACGAGCAGTACTTC. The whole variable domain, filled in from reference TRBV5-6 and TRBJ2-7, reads DAGVTQSPTHLIKTRGQQVTLRCSPKSGHDTVSWYQQALGQGPQFIFQYYEEEERQRGNFPDRFSGHQFPNYSSELNVNALLLGDSALYLCASSFGWETYEQYFGPGTRLTVT.

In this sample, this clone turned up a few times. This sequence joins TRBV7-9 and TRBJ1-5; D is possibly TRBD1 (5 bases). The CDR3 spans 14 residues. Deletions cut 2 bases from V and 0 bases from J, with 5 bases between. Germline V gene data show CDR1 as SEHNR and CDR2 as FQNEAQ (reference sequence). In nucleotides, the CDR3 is TGTGCCAGCAGCTTACAGGGTAGCAATCAGCCCCAGCATTTT. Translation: CASSLQGSNQPQHF.

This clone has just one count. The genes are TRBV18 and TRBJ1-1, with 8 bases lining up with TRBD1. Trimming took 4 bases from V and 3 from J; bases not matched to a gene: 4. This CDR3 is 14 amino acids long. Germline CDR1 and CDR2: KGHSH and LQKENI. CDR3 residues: CASSHGQGDTEAFF. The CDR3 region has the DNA TGTGCCAGCTCACATGGACAGGGCGACACTGAAGCTTTCTTT.